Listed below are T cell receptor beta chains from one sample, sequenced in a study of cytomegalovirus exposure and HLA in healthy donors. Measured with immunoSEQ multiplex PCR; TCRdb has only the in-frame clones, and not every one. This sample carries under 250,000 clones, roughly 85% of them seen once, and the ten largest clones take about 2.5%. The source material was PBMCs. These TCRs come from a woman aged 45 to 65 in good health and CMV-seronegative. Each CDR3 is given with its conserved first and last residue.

CDR3: CASSPLAGGRKNEQFF
V: TRBV7-6
J: TRBJ2-1

CDR3: CASSQQTGGFAEKLFF
V: TRBV4-2
J: TRBJ1-4

CDR3: CASSLGQALNYGYTF
V: TRBV7-9
J: TRBJ1-2

CDR3: CASSRGQGMNTGELFF
V: TRBV18
J: TRBJ2-2

CDR3: CASCLYRGLAGGDTQYF
V: TRBV5-1
J: TRBJ2-3

CDR3: CASSRTSGSYEQYF
V: TRBV19
J: TRBJ2-7

CDR3: CASSPGTGGSQPQHF
V: TRBV18
J: TRBJ1-5

CDR3: CASTKGTGIWNEQFF
V: TRBV5-1
J: TRBJ2-1

CDR3: CASSFWDSNSNQPQHF
V: TRBV19
J: TRBJ1-5

CDR3: CASSSTWTGTPYEQYF
V: TRBV5-1
J: NA

CDR3: CASSQGQGNSGANVLTF
V: TRBV5-1
J: TRBJ2-6

CDR3: CASSASDRRVSSGANVLTF
V: TRBV2
J: TRBJ2-6

CDR3: CASSVEDRGGYTF
V: TRBV9
J: TRBJ1-2

CDR3: CASSLTGENTGELFF
V: TRBV5-1
J: TRBJ2-2

CDR3: CASSATSAAYEQYF
V: TRBV7-6
J: TRBJ2-7

CDR3: CASRTTRGAVGYTF
V: TRBV28
J: TRBJ1-2

CDR3: CASSRLIREQYF
V: TRBV6-1
J: TRBJ2-7

CDR3: CASSFGGDPFYGYTF
V: TRBV5-1
J: TRBJ1-2

CDR3: CASRREQGRNTEAFF
V: TRBV2
J: TRBJ1-1

CDR3: CASSLEGMGEQYF
V: TRBV28
J: TRBJ2-7

CDR3: CASSLDGGGNHNEQFF
V: TRBV5-4
J: TRBJ2-1

CDR3: CAWSAGGAGANVLTF
V: TRBV30
J: TRBJ2-6

CDR3: CASSADRITEAFF
V: TRBV5-4
J: TRBJ1-1

CDR3: CASSFGTEIYEQYF
V: TRBV5-5
J: TRBJ2-7

CDR3: CASSQTTGTTTEAFF
V: TRBV4-1
J: TRBJ1-1

CDR3: CASLEPTAGTVVLCGYTF
V: TRBV7-7
J: TRBJ1-2

CDR3: CAAGTGGYEQYF
V: TRBV7-9
J: TRBJ2-7

CDR3: CASTRVMNTEAFF
V: TRBV2
J: TRBJ1-1

CDR3: CASSLGGASTDTQYF
V: TRBV28
J: TRBJ2-3

CDR3: CASSYPGQSAFMNTEAFF
V: TRBV28
J: TRBJ1-1

CDR3: CSVEGLAGETQYF
V: TRBV29-1
J: TRBJ2-5

CDR3: CASKGQPQFNEKLFF
V: TRBV19
J: TRBJ1-4

CDR3: CASSGGVPGPNQPQHF
V: TRBV19
J: TRBJ1-5

CDR3: CASSPRSGGTSYNEQFF
V: TRBV18
J: TRBJ2-1

CDR3: CASTDRGPGQPQHF
V: TRBV2
J: TRBJ1-5

CDR3: CASSFPNPEAFF
V: TRBV7-9
J: TRBJ1-1

CDR3: CASSFLPGGLTGELFF
V: TRBV27
J: TRBJ2-2

CDR3: CASRQGGELFF
V: TRBV28
J: TRBJ2-2

CDR3: CASRETANYGYTF
V: TRBV2
J: TRBJ1-2

CDR3: CASSPGLAGGRSYNEQFF
V: TRBV5-1
J: TRBJ2-1

CDR3: CAWYPEGEQYF
V: TRBV30
J: TRBJ2-7

CDR3: CASSPPTGYHPYEQYF
V: TRBV18
J: TRBJ2-7

CDR3: CASSVDTGPYGYTF
V: TRBV9
J: TRBJ1-2

CDR3: CASSVGIAQATGELFF
V: TRBV9
J: TRBJ2-2

CDR3: CASSSAPDSLNSPLHF
V: TRBV5-1
J: TRBJ1-6

CDR3: CASSFNAGGQNIQYF
V: TRBV28
J: TRBJ2-4

CDR3: CAGTEQGEWETQYF
V: TRBV6-1
J: TRBJ2-5

CDR3: CASSFPGTGVQPQHF
V: TRBV28
J: TRBJ1-5

CDR3: CASSSGETNTEAFF
V: TRBV28
J: TRBJ1-1